This is a list of T cell receptor beta chains from one sample in a study of blood T cells in healthy people across ages. MiXCR was run by TCRdb on the 5' RACE reads, yielding one entry per CDR3 protein. The sample has hundreds of thousands of distinct CDR3 sequences, 49% seen once; the top ten hold 25% to 35%. Sequencing was carried out using blood. The origin of the receptors is a woman aged 55-69 years in good health. CDR3s include the opening cysteine and the closing phenylalanine or tryptophan. A D gene is named only where the DNA matches it firmly. Some rows have no size entry. The others give once, few or many, or a class for an expanded clone.

TRBV28	-	TRBJ2-1	15	TRBD2	TGTGCCAGCAGTTTAAGGACTAGCGTCTACAATGAGCAGTTCTTC	CASSLRTSVYNEQFF
TRBV10-3	once	TRBJ1-4	13	TRBD1	TGTGCCATCAGTGACGGGACAGCTGAAAAACTGTTTTTT	CAISDGTAEKLFF
TRBV7-2	few	TRBJ2-3	12	-	TGTGCCAGCAGCTTAGCGAAAGATACGCAGTATTTT	CASSLAKDTQYF
TRBV7-8	few	TRBJ2-4	19	-	TGTGCCAGCAGCTTAGTTTGGGGGGGCACGCTCTTAGCCAAAAACATTCAGTACTTC	CASSLVWGGTLLAKNIQYF
TRBV2	-	TRBJ1-2	14	TRBD1	TGTGCCAGCGGACAGGGAGGGATCCTCTATGGCTACACCTTC	CASGQGGILYGYTF
TRBV7-3	-	TRBJ1-2	17	-	TGTGCCAGCAGCTTAAAGGTGGGAGGGGTAGCTAACTATGGCTACACCTTC	CASSLKVGGVANYGYTF
TRBV5-1	-	TRBJ2-1	14	TRBD1	TGCGCCAGCAGCTTGGGACAGGGAACGGATGAGCAGTTCTTC	CASSLGQGTDEQFF
TRBV27	few	TRBJ2-5	18	TRBD2	TGTGCCAGCAGTTCCCCGAACCCGGGACTAGCGGGAAGAGAGACCCAGTACTTC	CASSSPNPGLAGRETQYF
TRBV9	-	TRBJ2-1	13	TRBD2	TGTGCCAGCGGTAGCGGGAGGTTCAATGAGCAGTTCTTC	CASGSGRFNEQFF
TRBV29-1	few	TRBJ2-3	12	-	TGCAGCGTTGGGTCAGGGGACGATACGCAGTATTTT	CSVGSGDDTQYF
TRBV18	-	TRBJ2-7	10	-	TGTGCCAGTCCTCCCCGGGATACGTACTTC	CASPPRDTYF
TRBV29-1	-	TRBJ2-1	14	TRBD2	TGCAGCGTTTCCCAGAGACTAGCGGGAACTGAGCAGTTCTTC	CSVSQRLAGTEQFF
TRBV10-3	-	TRBJ2-6	15	-	TGTGCCACCCAGAGGCATGGAGCTGGGGCCAACGTCCTGACTTTC	CATQRHGAGANVLTF
TRBV20-1	few	TRBJ1-2	14	-	TGCAGTGCTAGAGAGTACAGGGACTCCTATGGCTACACCTTC	CSAREYRDSYGYTF
TRBV29-1	few	TRBJ2-5	13	-	TGCAGCTCTGAGGAGGGGGGGTCAGAGACCCAGTACTTC	CSSEEGGSETQYF
TRBV2	few	TRBJ2-5	15	-	TGTGCCAGCAGTGAAAGCGGGCCCTACGGGGAGACCCAGTACTTC	CASSESGPYGETQYF
TRBV27	-	TRBJ2-1	15	TRBD1	TGTGCCAGCAGTTTCCAGGGGGCCCCCTACAATGAGCAGTTCTTC	CASSFQGAPYNEQFF
TRBV29-1	-	TRBJ1-2	11	-	TGCAGCGTTACGCGGGTGGGTGGCTACACCTTC	CSVTRVGGYTF
TRBV27	-	TRBJ2-1	13	-	TGTGCCAGCAAATGGAGCCATTACAATGAGCAGTTCTTC	CASKWSHYNEQFF
TRBV29-1	-	TRBJ2-7	14	TRBD2	TGCAGCGTTGAAGATACGGCGGGAGCCTACGAGCAGTACTTC	CSVEDTAGAYEQYF
TRBV2	-	TRBJ2-3	14	TRBD2	TGTGCCAGCAGTGGGGACTACCGAACAGATACGCAGTATTTT	CASSGDYRTDTQYF
TRBV29-1	few	TRBJ1-2	12	-	TGCAGCGTTGAGGCCTTCTACTATGGCTACACCTTC	CSVEAFYYGYTF
TRBV7-2	-	TRBJ1-2	15	-	TGTGCCAGCAGAGACATCGCGGGATTCAACTATGGCTACACCTTC	CASRDIAGFNYGYTF
TRBV21-1	many	TRBJ2-7	14	-	TGTGCCAGCAGCAACCCCGCCTCACCCTACGAGCAGTACTTC	CASSNPASPYEQYF
TRBV7-9	-	TRBJ2-3	13	-	TGTGCCAGCAGCGCGACTAACCCAGATACGCAGTATTTT	CASSATNPDTQYF
TRBV20-1	-	TRBJ2-1	15	TRBD2	TGCAGTGCTAGAGATGGGGCTAGCGGGAGTAATGAGCAGTTCTTC	CSARDGASGSNEQFF
TRBV3-1	-	TRBJ2-4	15	-	TGTGCCAGCAGCGCACGGACAGTAGCCAAAAACATTCAGTACTTC	CASSARTVAKNIQYF
TRBV4-3	-	TRBJ1-4	14	-	TGCGCCAGCAGCCACATCGGGACGGGGGAGAAACTGTTTTTT	CASSHIGTGEKLFF
TRBV7-2	many	TRBJ1-6	14	-	TGTGCCAGCAGCTTTAATGACAGGAATTCACCCCTCCACTTT	CASSFNDRNSPLHF
TRBV15	few	TRBJ1-2	15	-	TGTGCCACCAGCAGAGAATCGGCGGGCGGATATGGCTACACCTTC	CATSRESAGGYGYTF
TRBV12-3/TRBV12-4	-	TRBJ1-6	14	TRBD1	TGTGCCAGCAGTCAGGGACAGTATAATTCACCCCCCCACTTT	CASSQGQYNSPPHF
TRBV5-1	-	TRBJ2-5	14	-	TGCGCCAGCAGGGCAGGGGCTCTAGGGGAGGCCCAGTACTTC	CASRAGALGEAQYF
TRBV20-1	once	TRBJ1-6	12	TRBD1	TGCAGTGCTAGTGCAGGACAGGCGCCCCTCCACTTT	CSASAGQAPLHF
TRBV6-5	-	TRBJ2-7	15	TRBD2	TGTGCCAGCAGTAACGGACTAGCGGACTACAATGAGCAGTACTTC	CASSNGLADYNEQYF
TRBV5-1	-	TRBJ2-1	17	-	TGCGCCAGCAGCTTGAAATGGAACGGGGTCTCCTACAATGAGCAGTTCTTC	CASSLKWNGVSYNEQFF
TRBV29-1	-	TRBJ2-5	12	-	TGCGGCGTTGGGCCCGCCGGAGAGACCCAGTACTTC	CGVGPAGETQYF
TRBV5-4	-	TRBJ1-2	17	TRBD1	TGTGCCAGCAGCGCCGATATGACAGGGGCTTATAACTATGGCTACACCTTC	CASSADMTGAYNYGYTF
TRBV29-1	-	TRBJ2-7	15	-	TGCAGCGTTGGATCCTCCCCGAGCTCCTACAATGAGCAGTACTTC	CSVGSSPSSYNEQYF
TRBV7-2	few	TRBJ2-1	15	-	TGTGCCAGCAGCGACGGGACTTCTTCCTACAATGAGCAGTTCTTC	CASSDGTSSYNEQFF
TRBV11-2	-	TRBJ2-3	15	-	TGTGCCAGCAGCTTGGCTAGCTTTTCCGCAGATACGCAGTATTTT	CASSLASFSADTQYF
TRBV6-2/TRBV6-3	-	TRBJ1-2	12	-	TGTGCCAGCAGTTACACAGGCTATGGCTACACCTTC	CASSYTGYGYTF
TRBV6-1	-	TRBJ2-7	14	TRBD1	TGTGCCAGCAGTGTAGACAGGGGGTGGTACGAGCAGTACTTC	CASSVDRGWYEQYF